This T cell receptor beta chain was recorded in a study of blood T cell repertoires in COVID-19. Study in general: PBMCs, B-cell-depleted T cells, or T cells were the source of the cDNA or gDNA that made up the material.

V lost 4 bases and J lost 0; bases outside the gene matches: 10. In germline, CDR1 is MNHEY, CDR2 SVGEGT. CDR3 size: 19 residues. Original methodology: Reference gene primer amplification gave nucleated cell count estimates. Only in-frame clones appear in the TCRdb table, and some are missing; sequencing was by immunoSEQ multiplex PCR. V and J calls and clone size are copied from that table; D and trimming were computed from the DNA. In the table there are around 230,000 clones, 82% of which are singletons. This TCR derives from a woman aged 55-70 years with active or convalescent COVID-19. The chain employs TRBV6-2 or TRBV6-3 and TRBJ2-6; 9 bases fit TRBD1. The sequenced material came from peripheral blood. The DNA for the CDR3 is TGTGCCAGCAGTTTCCCCCCAGGACAGGGGTTCTCTGGGGCCAACGTCCTGACTTTC. The encoded protein is CASSFPPGQGFSGANVLTF.